This TCR beta chain was recorded in a study of T cell repertoires in cytomegalovirus infection. Study-level information: Alongside well-studied HLA-B-restricted CMV epitopes, recently identified HLA-C-restricted CMV epitopes were also used. The public TCR beta signatures pointed to both CMV infection and matching HLA type.

One entry per CDR3 protein results from TCRdb running MiXCR on the reads. Of some 700,000 distinct CDR3 sequences in the sample, around 30% were seen once. This CDR3 spans 16 amino acids. V shed 5 bases, J shed 1 base, and the junction held 11 bases outside the gene matches. Looked up from germline, CDR1 is DFQATT and CDR2 is SNEGSKA (reference sequence). Study outcomes and limitations: Identification of carriers of CMV plus the relevant HLA was achieved through cumulative public TCR beta family frequency. There were HLA-C-restricted CMV-specific TCR beta clonotypes dominating the ex vivo response.

Of note for this clonotype: Its antigen remains unidentified.

V usage is TRBV20-1 and J usage is TRBJ2-1; 7 bases are a match to TRBD2. This TCR was sampled from a human donor in good health (CMV status not recorded). Some clones in this sample may be carry-over from other donors' samples. The sequencing here drew on cultured PBMCs, taken from culture after CMV antigen stimulation. CDR3 sequence: CSASQGLAESYNEQFF. The CDR3 nucleotides are TGCAGTGCTTCCCAGGGTCTAGCGGAGTCCTACAATGAGCAGTTCTTC.